Listed below are T cell receptor beta chains from one sample, sequenced in a study of T cell responses to AZD1222 COVID-19 vaccine. The repertoire was sequenced with immunoSEQ multiplex PCR; TCRdb's copy has only in-frame clones and lacks some. The table lists 95,000 to 100,000 clones, 70% to 90% of them singletons. The material sequenced was peripheral blood, taken 28 days after the second AZD1222 dose. These receptors were obtained from an adult who received the AZD1222 COVID-19 vaccine. CDR3s include the opening cysteine and the closing phenylalanine or tryptophan. A D gene is named only where the DNA matches it firmly. Clone size is not always given. Where it is, it says once, few, many or a class for expanded clones.

>-|TRBV5-4|TRBJ2-5|15|-
TGTGCCAGCAGCTTTGGACCCCTCGGCACGGAGACCCAGTACTTC
CASSFGPLGTETQYF
>-|TRBV19|TRBJ2-7|15|-
TGTGCCAGTAGTTCGCCCGGGTCCCCCCAGCCCGAGCAGTACTTC
CASSSPGSPQPEQYF
>-|TRBV29-1|TRBJ2-2|15|TRBD1
TGCAGCGTCACCCGGCAGGGGGCGCCTTCCGGGGAGCTGTTTTTT
CSVTRQGAPSGELFF
>-|TRBV7-9|TRBJ1-1|12|-
TGTGCCAGCAGCCGTATAGACACTGAAGCTTTCTTT
CASSRIDTEAFF
>-|TRBV19|TRBJ2-6|16|-
TGTGCCAGTAGTATTGGACGGCCCTCTGGGGCCAACGTCCTGACTTTC
CASSIGRPSGANVLTF
>-|TRBV5-1|TRBJ1-3|15|-
TGCGCCAGCAGCATCGGGACTGGCTCTGGAAACACCATATATTTT
CASSIGTGSGNTIYF
>-|TRBV6-1|TRBJ1-5|15|-
TGTGCCAGCAGTGACCCAGATTTCCTAGGCCAGCCCCAGCATTTT
CASSDPDFLGQPQHF
>-|TRBV4-2|TRBJ2-6|17|-
TGTGCCAGCAGCCGAGGGGCGGGCCCCTCTGGGGCCAACGTCCTGACTTTC
CASSRGAGPSGANVLTF
>-|TRBV5-1|TRBJ1-1|13|-
TGCGCCAGCAGCCCTGGCCCCGGGGCGGAAGCTTTCTTT
CASSPGPGAEAFF
>once|TRBV18|TRBJ1-1|17|-
TGTGCCAGCTCACGGGGGGCGGCGATGTGGGGAGACACTGAAGCTTTCTTT
CASSRGAAMWGDTEAFF
>-|TRBV5-1|TRBJ2-1|15|TRBD1
TGCGCCAGCAGCGTCGGACAGGGGGCGGGATATGAGCAGTTCTTC
CASSVGQGAGYEQFF
>-|TRBV5-1|TRBJ1-1|14|-
TGCGCCAGCAGCTTGGTTATAGGGGCCACTGAAGCTTTCTTT
CASSLVIGATEAFF
>-|TRBV2|TRBJ2-5|14|TRBD2
TGTGCCAGCACGCTCCTAGCGGGAGTAGAGACCCAGTACTTC
CASTLLAGVETQYF
>-|TRBV27|TRBJ2-1|15|-
TGTGCCAGCAGCCCCCGGGACCGACGAAACAATGAGCAGTTCTTC
CASSPRDRRNNEQFF
>-|TRBV6-5|TRBJ1-3|14|-
TGTGCCAGCAATCCCTCCTCTATAGGAAACACCATATATTTT
CASNPSSIGNTIYF
>-|TRBV7-2|TRBJ2-5|14|-
TGTGCCAGCAGCTTAGTTAGCGGCCAAGAGACCCAGTACTTC
CASSLVSGQETQYF
>-|TRBV9|TRBJ2-3|17|TRBD2
TGTGCCAGCAGCGCCTTCCGGACTAGCGGGAGGATGGATACGCAGTATTTT
CASSAFRTSGRMDTQYF
>-|TRBV10-3|TRBJ1-1|14|TRBD1
TGTGCCATCGGGGGGACAGCGGAAAGCACTGAAGCTTTCTTT
CAIGGTAESTEAFF
>-|TRBV19|TRBJ2-3|16|-
TGTGCCAGTAGTATCGGGGGGCAGGCTAGCACAGATACGCAGTATTTT
CASSIGGQASTDTQYF
>-|TRBV11-2|TRBJ2-1|18|TRBD2
TGTGCCAGCAGCTTAGATAGGGGACTAGCGGGGGCTTACAATGAGCAGTTCTTC
CASSLDRGLAGAYNEQFF
>-|TRBV7-9|TRBJ2-7|14|TRBD1
TGTGCCAGCGCAACGGGACAGGGTACCTACGAGCAGTACTTC
CASATGQGTYEQYF
>-|TRBV10-1|TRBJ2-3|15|-
TGCGCCAGCAATAAAGAAAGACAGGACACAGATACGCAGTATTTT
CASNKERQDTDTQYF
>-|TRBV15|TRBJ2-5|15|-
TGTGCCACCAGCAGAGAATACGGCGAACAAGAGACCCAGTACTTC
CATSREYGEQETQYF
>-|TRBV7-9|TRBJ1-1|15|-
TGTGCCAGCAGCCCAGAAGGGGGGAGAGGCACTGAAGCTTTCTTT
CASSPEGGRGTEAFF
>-|TRBV2|TRBJ1-4|12|-
TGTGCCAGCAGCCCCGAAGGAGAAAAACTGTTTTTT
CASSPEGEKLFF
>-|TRBV29-1|TRBJ2-7|13|TRBD2
TGCAGCGTCGGGCGACTAGCGCCGTACGAGCAGTACTTC
CSVGRLAPYEQYF
>once|TRBV4-2|TRBJ2-3|14|-
TGTGCCAGCAGCCAAGAAGGCGGGGCAGATACGCAGTATTTT
CASSQEGGADTQYF
>-|TRBV19|TRBJ1-2|15|-
TGTGCCAGTAGTATTCGGGGGTTCCAACCCTATGGCTACACCTTC
CASSIRGFQPYGYTF
>-|TRBV6-5|TRBJ2-1|14|-
TGTGCCAGCAGTTACTCGGGACGAACGGATGAGCAGTTCTTC
CASSYSGRTDEQFF
>-|TRBV9|TRBJ2-1|16|TRBD2
TGTGCCAGCAGCGGCTCGGGGGCTAGCGGGTACAATGAGCAGTTCTTC
CASSGSGASGYNEQFF
>-|TRBV18|TRBJ2-3|16|-
TGTGCCAGCTCACCTTTCTCACAGGGAAGCACAGATACGCAGTATTTT
CASSPFSQGSTDTQYF
>-|TRBV18|TRBJ1-1|14|-
TGTGCCAGCTCACCACAGGGAATGAACACTGAAGCTTTCTTT
CASSPQGMNTEAFF
>-|TRBV10-1|TRBJ1-1|13|-
TGCGCCAGCAGCCAAAGATTGAACACTGAAGCTTTCTTT
CASSQRLNTEAFF
>-|TRBV18|TRBJ2-7|16|TRBD2
TGTGCCAGCTCCCCGGGACTAGCGGGGGGTTCCTACGAGCAGTACTTC
CASSPGLAGGSYEQYF
>-|TRBV5-4|TRBJ1-1|16|-
TGTGCCAGCAGCCCCACGGGGGGGCTTGGGAACACTGAAGCTTTCTTT
CASSPTGGLGNTEAFF
>-|TRBV5-4|TRBJ2-7|15|TRBD2
TGTGCCAGCAGCTTGCGGACTAGCGGACCCTACGAGCAGTACTTC
CASSLRTSGPYEQYF
>-|TRBV7-9|TRBJ2-7|15|-
TGTGCCAGCAGCTTAGACCGACAAAGGACCTACGAGCAGTACTTC
CASSLDRQRTYEQYF
>-|TRBV7-2|TRBJ1-5|13|-
TGTGCCAGCAGTTTCGGGGGCAATCAGCCCCAGCATTTT
CASSFGGNQPQHF
>-|TRBV7-3|TRBJ2-1|17|TRBD2
TGTGCCAGCAGCCCCAAGTTTTTCGGGAGGGCCTTGGATGAGCAGTTCTTC
CASSPKFFGRALDEQFF
>-|TRBV28|TRBJ2-7|14|TRBD2
TGTGCCAGCACTAAACTAGCGGGCCGCTACGAGCAGTACTTC
CASTKLAGRYEQYF